This paragraph covers one T cell receptor (beta chain) sequence. There are 14 residues in the CDR3. V was pared by 4 bases and J by 1 base, with 4 bases of the junction left unmatched. Germline V lookup: CDR1 SQVTM, CDR2 ANQGSEA. This sample was taken from a study of blood T cell repertoires in COVID-19. At the level of the study: Both acute and convalescent COVID-19 samples were obtained from the United States, Italy and Spain. From T cells, B-cell-depleted T cells, or PBMCs came the material, which was cDNA or gDNA.

Here immunoSEQ multiplex PCR was the method, and the copy in TCRdb shows in-frame clones only, minus some. Here the sample spans 380,000 or so clones, nearly 90% being singletons. Residents of approximately 25 US areas, aged about 18 to 89 years, made up the participants. Membership in each cohort depended on participant-reported clinical history. This TCR came from a woman between 40 and 55 years old with acute COVID-19. The sequenced material came from PBMCs or T cells enriched from blood (not recorded which). The chain combines TRBV29-1 with TRBJ1-3; 7 bases align to TRBD1. DNA for the CDR3: TGCAGCGTTGGACAGGGAGCTTCTGGAAACACCATATATTTT. This encodes CSVGQGASGNTIYF.